This T cell receptor beta chain stems from a study of T-cell memory formation after mild COVID-19. For the study at large: TCR clusters mostly belonged to single donors.

The CDR3 sequence is 14 residues long. Germline V gives CDR1 SGHTA, CDR2 FQGNSA. Trimming took off 1 base at V and 5 bases at J, with 9 bases between the two ends. Sample barcodes and UMIs were carried by the TCR alpha and TCR beta cDNA libraries that 5'RACE generated with constant-segment primers. TCRdb processed the 5' RACE reads anew with MiXCR; each CDR3 protein has one entry. The sample includes hundreds of thousands of distinct CDR3 sequences, approximately 8.4% of them seen just once. This clonotype appeared many times. The antigen is unknown. Study-level points and caveats: The appearance of some responding clones in pre-infection memory suggested that cross-reactive memory joined. CD4/CD8 balance held among clones contracting day 15 to 85, and later expanders leaned CD4+.

The chain couples TRBV7-2 to TRBJ2-1; D call uncertain. The material sequenced was PBMCs or a T cell subset sorted from them (not recorded which). The clonotype comes from a man aged 18 to 29 who had mild COVID-19 (a few samples of this study predate the infection). Cell type and time point are not known. The CDR3 coding sequence is TGTGCCAGCAGCTTAGTCTCCAGACACAATGAGCAGTTCTTC. Its translation is CASSLVSRHNEQFF.